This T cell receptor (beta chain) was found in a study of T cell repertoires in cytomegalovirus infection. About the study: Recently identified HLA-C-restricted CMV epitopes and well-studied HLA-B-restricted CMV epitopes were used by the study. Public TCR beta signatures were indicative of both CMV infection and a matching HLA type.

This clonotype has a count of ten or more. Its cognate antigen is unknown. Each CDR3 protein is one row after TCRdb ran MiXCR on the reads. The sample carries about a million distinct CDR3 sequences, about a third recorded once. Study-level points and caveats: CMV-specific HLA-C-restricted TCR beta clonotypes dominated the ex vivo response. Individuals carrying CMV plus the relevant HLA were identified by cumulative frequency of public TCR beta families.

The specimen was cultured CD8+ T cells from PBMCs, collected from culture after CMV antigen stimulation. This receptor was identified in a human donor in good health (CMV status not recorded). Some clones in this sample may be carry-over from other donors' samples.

This chain's CDR3 is CASSFIVGVTEAFF. The CDR3, as DNA: TGTGCCAGCAGCTTCATTGTAGGCGTCACTGAAGCTTTCTTT. The V and J genes are TRBV7-2 and TRBJ1-1; D not certain. V was trimmed by 3 bases and J by 4 bases, leaving 12 bases between them. CDR1 is SGHTA and CDR2 is FQGNSA in the germline V gene. CDR3 length: 14 amino acids.